This TCR beta chain comes out of a study of blood T cell repertoires in COVID-19. Study summary: The samples span acute and convalescent COVID-19 from the United States, Italy and Spain. From T cells, B-cell-depleted T cells, or PBMCs came the material, which was cDNA or gDNA.

The ends were cut back, 5 bases at V and 3 bases at J, with 9 bases in the middle. The CDR3 spans 13 residues. Germline V gene lookup returns CDR1 SEHNR and CDR2 FQNEAQ (reference sequence). Measured with immunoSEQ multiplex PCR; TCRdb has only the in-frame clones, and not every one. The data contain about 72,000 clones, over 80% of them singletons. The rearrangement joins TRBV7-9 to TRBJ2-3, with D possibly being TRBD2 (5 bases). Sequenced sample: peripheral blood. This receptor was taken from a human donor in a cohort sampled during active COVID-19. CDR3 sequence: CASSPPGTDTQYF. CDR3 DNA: TGTGCCAGCAGCCCGCCGGGGACAGATACGCAGTATTTT.